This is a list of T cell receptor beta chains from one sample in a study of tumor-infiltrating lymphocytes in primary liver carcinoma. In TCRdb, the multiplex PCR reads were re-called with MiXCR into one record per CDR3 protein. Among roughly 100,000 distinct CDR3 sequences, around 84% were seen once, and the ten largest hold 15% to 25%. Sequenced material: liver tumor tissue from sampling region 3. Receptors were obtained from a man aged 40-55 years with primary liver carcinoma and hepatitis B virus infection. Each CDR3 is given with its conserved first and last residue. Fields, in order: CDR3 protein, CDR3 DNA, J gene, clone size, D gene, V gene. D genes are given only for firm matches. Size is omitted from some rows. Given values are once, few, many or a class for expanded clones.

CDR3 protein: CVISPTGGNQPRHF; CDR3 DNA: TGTGTCATCAGTCCGACAGGGGGTAATCAGCCCCGGCATTTT; J gene: TRBJ1-5; clone size: .; D gene: TRBD1; V gene: TRBV10-3
CDR3 protein: CAWSEGELGENIQYF; CDR3 DNA: TGTGCCTGGAGCGAGGGAGAGCTTGGCGAAAACATCCAGTACTTC; J gene: TRBJ2-4; clone size: .; D gene: .; V gene: TRBV30
CDR3 protein: CASSFETVTDTQYF; CDR3 DNA: TGTGCCAGCAGCTTTGAGACAGTAACAGATACGCAGTACTTT; J gene: TRBJ2-3; clone size: .; D gene: .; V gene: TRBV7-9
CDR3 protein: CAIGESSGALEQFF; CDR3 DNA: TGTGCCATCGGTGAGTCATCAGGGGCCCTTGAGCAGTTCTTC; J gene: TRBJ2-1; clone size: .; D gene: .; V gene: TRBV10-3
CDR3 protein: CTSSPPGTSHEKLFF; CDR3 DNA: TGCACCAGCAGCCCGCCCGGGACCTCGCATGAAAAACTGTTTTTT; J gene: TRBJ1-4; clone size: .; D gene: .; V gene: TRBV4-1
CDR3 protein: CVSMEGGPNTQYF; CDR3 DNA: TGTGTCAGCATGGAGGGAGGGCCTAATACGCAGTATTTT; J gene: TRBJ2-3; clone size: .; D gene: TRBD2; V gene: TRBV6-1
CDR3 protein: CASSPGGYEQYF; CDR3 DNA: TGTGCCAGCAGTCCCGGGGGCTACGAGCAGTACTTC; J gene: TRBJ2-7; clone size: large; D gene: .; V gene: TRBV11-2
CDR3 protein: CASASRADTEAFF; CDR3 DNA: TGTGCCAGTGCCAGCAGAGCGGACACTGAAGCTTTCTTT; J gene: TRBJ1-1; clone size: .; D gene: .; V gene: TRBV6-6
CDR3 protein: CTVDLGGTEASF; CDR3 DNA: TGTACCGTTGACTTGGGGGGCACTGAAGCTTCCTTT; J gene: TRBJ1-1; clone size: once; D gene: .; V gene: TRBV29-1
CDR3 protein: CGVAAGWGMNTEVFF; CDR3 DNA: TGCGGCGTTGCAGCGGGGTGGGGCATGAACACTGAAGTTTTCTTT; J gene: TRBJ1-1; clone size: .; D gene: .; V gene: TRBV29-1
CDR3 protein: CASSPRTSGSTDMQYF; CDR3 DNA: TGCGCCAGCAGCCCCCGGACTAGCGGGAGCACAGATATGCAGTATTTT; J gene: TRBJ2-3; clone size: .; D gene: TRBD2; V gene: TRBV5-1
CDR3 protein: CANSGIAGGSTDTHYF; CDR3 DNA: TGTGCCAACAGTGGGATAGCGGGAGGAAGCACAGATACGCACTATTTT; J gene: TRBJ2-3; clone size: .; D gene: TRBD2; V gene: TRBV10-3
CDR3 protein: CASSLSGVVTQYF; CDR3 DNA: TGTGCCAGCAGTTTGTCCGGGGTTGTGACCCAATACTTC; J gene: TRBJ2-5; clone size: few; D gene: .; V gene: TRBV12-3/TRBV12-4
CDR3 protein: CTSNRSGTETQYF; CDR3 DNA: TGTACCAGCAACCGAAGCGGGACAGAGACCCAATACTTC; J gene: TRBJ2-5; clone size: .; D gene: .; V gene: TRBV12-3/TRBV12-4
CDR3 protein: CACSSPGLAEVDTQYF; CDR3 DNA: TGTGCCTGCAGCTCTCCGGGACTAGCGGAAGTGGATACGCAGTATTTT; J gene: TRBJ2-3; clone size: .; D gene: TRBD2; V gene: TRBV11-2
CDR3 protein: CASSLRGTGTYEQYF; CDR3 DNA: TGTGCCAGCAGCTTAAGAGGGACGGGGACCTACGAGCAGTACTTC; J gene: TRBJ2-7; clone size: many; D gene: .; V gene: TRBV7-9
CDR3 protein: CASSPMGGGMNTEGFF; CDR3 DNA: TGCGCCAGCAGCCCTATGGGCGGGGGAATGAACACTGAGGGTTTCTTT; J gene: TRBJ1-1; clone size: .; D gene: .; V gene: TRBV4-3
CDR3 protein: CVSSSPRWPTGDSNQPQHF; CDR3 DNA: TGTGTCAGCAGTTCGCCACGGTGGCCGACAGGGGATAGCAATCAGCCCCAGCATTTT; J gene: TRBJ1-5; clone size: .; D gene: TRBD1; V gene: TRBV6-6
CDR3 protein: CASSSGDWGGNSPLHF; CDR3 DNA: TGCGCCAGCAGCTCCGGGGACTGGGGAGGGAATTCACCCCTCCACTTT; J gene: TRBJ1-6; clone size: .; D gene: .; V gene: TRBV4-3
CDR3 protein: CSVGLTGGLYNEQFF; CDR3 DNA: TGCAGCGTTGGATTAACGGGAGGGTTATACAATGAGCAGTTCTTC; J gene: TRBJ2-1; clone size: .; D gene: TRBD2; V gene: TRBV29-1
CDR3 protein: CPSSFETSGRNTGELFF; CDR3 DNA: TGCCCCAGTAGCTTCGAAACTAGCGGGAGGAATACCGGGGAGCTGTTCTTT; J gene: TRBJ2-2; clone size: once; D gene: TRBD2; V gene: TRBV5-1
CDR3 protein: CASMELAGVSRDTLYF; CDR3 DNA: TGTGCCAGCATGGAACTAGCGGGAGTAAGCAGAGATACGCTGTATTTT; J gene: TRBJ2-3; clone size: .; D gene: TRBD2; V gene: TRBV6-1
CDR3 protein: CTSSSGERDNEQFF; CDR3 DNA: TGTACCAGCAGCTCAGGGGAACGGGACAATGAGCAGTTTTTC; J gene: TRBJ2-1; clone size: .; D gene: .; V gene: TRBV7-9